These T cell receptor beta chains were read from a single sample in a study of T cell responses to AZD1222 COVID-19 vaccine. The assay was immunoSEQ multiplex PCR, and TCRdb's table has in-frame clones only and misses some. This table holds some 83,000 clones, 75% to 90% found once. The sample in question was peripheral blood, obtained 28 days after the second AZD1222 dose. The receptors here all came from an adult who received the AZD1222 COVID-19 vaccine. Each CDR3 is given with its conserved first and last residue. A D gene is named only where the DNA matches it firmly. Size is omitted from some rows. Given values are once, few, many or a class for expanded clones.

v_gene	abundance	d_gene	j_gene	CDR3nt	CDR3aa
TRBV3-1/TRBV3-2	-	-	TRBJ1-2	TGTGCCAGCAGCCCCACCAGGCAGGCGAACTATGGCTACACCTTC	CASSPTRQANYGYTF
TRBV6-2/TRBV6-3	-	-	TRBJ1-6	TGTGCCAGCAGTTACGGCAATCGAGGGTTTAATTCACCCCTCCACTTT	CASSYGNRGFNSPLHF
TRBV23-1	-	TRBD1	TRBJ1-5	TGCGCCAGCAGTCAAAGGGGACAGGGGGCGGGAAGCAATCAGCCCCAGCATTTT	CASSQRGQGAGSNQPQHF
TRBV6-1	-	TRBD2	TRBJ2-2	TGTGCCAGCAGTGATCCTTGGGGGGGCACCGGGGAGCTGTTTTTT	CASSDPWGGTGELFF
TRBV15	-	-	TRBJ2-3	TGTGCCACCAGCAGAGGTCCAGTGGGCACAGATACGCAGTATTTT	CATSRGPVGTDTQYF
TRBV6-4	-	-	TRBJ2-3	TGTGCCAGCAGTGACTCTGGGCTGGGCACAGATACGCAGTATTTT	CASSDSGLGTDTQYF
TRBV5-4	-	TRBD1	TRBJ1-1	TGTGCCAGCAGCTTACAGGGGGCGAAGACTGAAGCTTTCTTT	CASSLQGAKTEAFF
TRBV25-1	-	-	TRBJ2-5	TGTGCCAGTGGCGGGCCCCAAGAGACCCAGTACTTC	CASGGPQETQYF
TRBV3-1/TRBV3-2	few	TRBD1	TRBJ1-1	TGTGCCAGCAGCCAAAACAGGGGGAACACTGAAGCTTTCTTT	CASSQNRGNTEAFF
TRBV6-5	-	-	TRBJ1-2	TGTGCCAGCCTGGAAAGGAAAGGGCTGGATGGCTACACCTTC	CASLERKGLDGYTF
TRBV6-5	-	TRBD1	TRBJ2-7	TGTGCCAGCAGTTGGGTGCGTGGGGACAGAAAATACGAGCAGTACTTC	CASSWVRGDRKYEQYF
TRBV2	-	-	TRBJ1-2	TGTGCCAGCAGTGGGACAGAGAAAAATTTATATGGCTACACCTTC	CASSGTEKNLYGYTF
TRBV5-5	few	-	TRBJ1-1	TGTGCCAGCAGCCCTGCAATGGCATGGGCGACGAACACTGAAGCTTTCTTT	CASSPAMAWATNTEAFF
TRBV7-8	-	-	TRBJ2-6	TGTGCCAGCAGCTTAAGGCTCGGGAGCTCTGGGGCCAACGTCCTGACTTTC	CASSLRLGSSGANVLTF
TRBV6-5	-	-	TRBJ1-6	TGTGCCACCAGGGTCCCCAGCTCCTATAATTCACCCCTCCACTTT	CATRVPSSYNSPLHF
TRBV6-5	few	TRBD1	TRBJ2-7	TGTGCCAGCAACGAAAGGGACAGGCCCTCCTACGAGCAGTACTTC	CASNERDRPSYEQYF
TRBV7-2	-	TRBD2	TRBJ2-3	TGTGCCAGCAGCTCTTCCAGCGGGGCGGGGTTGGATACGCAGTATTTT	CASSSSSGAGLDTQYF
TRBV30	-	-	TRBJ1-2	TGTGCCTCTCTAACAGGGCCCCTTAGCGGCGGCTACACCTTC	CASLTGPLSGGYTF
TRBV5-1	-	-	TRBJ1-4	TGCGCCAGCAGCGGGGGGACATCAGGTCGCGCAACTAATGAAAAACTGTTTTTT	CASSGGTSGRATNEKLFF
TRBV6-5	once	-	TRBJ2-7	TGTGCCATCGAACGGGGCAGAACCTACGAGCAGTACTTC	CAIERGRTYEQYF
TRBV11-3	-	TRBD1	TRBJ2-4	TGTGCCAGCAGCTTAATTGGGACAGGGAGGATGAGGGCCAAAAACATTCAGTACTTC	CASSLIGTGRMRAKNIQYF
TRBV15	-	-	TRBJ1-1	TGTGCCACCAGGCCTGCCGGGACAAACTTTGAAGCTTTCTTT	CATRPAGTNFEAFF
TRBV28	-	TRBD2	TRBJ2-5	TGTGCCAGCAGTCCCCGGACTAGCGGACAAGAGACCCAGTACTTC	CASSPRTSGQETQYF
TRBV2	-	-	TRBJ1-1	TGTGCCAGCAGGACGACAGCCCTAAGTGAAGCTTTCTTT	CASRTTALSEAFF
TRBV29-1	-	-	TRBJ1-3	TGCAGCGTTGTTGGGGGAGTCTCTGGAAACACCATATATTTT	CSVVGGVSGNTIYF
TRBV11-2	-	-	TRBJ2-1	TGTGCCAGCAGCATGACAGCTCTCAATGAGCAGTTCTTC	CASSMTALNEQFF
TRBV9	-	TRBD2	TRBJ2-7	TGTGCCAGCAGCGTAGAGTGGGGGGGTAACTACGAGCAGTACTTC	CASSVEWGGNYEQYF
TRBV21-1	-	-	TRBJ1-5	TGTGCCAGCAGCAAAGCCGGGGGCCGCAATCAGCCCCAGCATTTT	CASSKAGGRNQPQHF
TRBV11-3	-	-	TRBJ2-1	TGTGCCAGCAGCCCCGCGAATGAGCAGTTCTTC	CASSPANEQFF
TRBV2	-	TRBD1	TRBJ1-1	TGTGCCAGCACCGTGGCTGGGACAGGGAACACTGAAGCTTTCTTT	CASTVAGTGNTEAFF
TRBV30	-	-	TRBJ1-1	TGTGCCTGGAACAGGGCGAACACTGAAGCTTTCTTT	CAWNRANTEAFF
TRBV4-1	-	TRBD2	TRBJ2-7	TGCGCCAGCAGCCAAGATTCCGGGGGGGCCTACGAGCAGTACTTC	CASSQDSGGAYEQYF
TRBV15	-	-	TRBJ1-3	TGTGCCACCAGCAGAGATAGGGGATTTAGAAACACCATATATTTT	CATSRDRGFRNTIYF
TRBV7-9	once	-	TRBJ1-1	TGTGCCAGCAGCTTAGGGCAGACGAACACTGAAGCTTTCTTT	CASSLGQTNTEAFF
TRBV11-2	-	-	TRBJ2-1	TGTGCCAGCAGCCGCCTGGAGGGAGCGGGCCTTTACAATGAGCAGTTCTTC	CASSRLEGAGLYNEQFF
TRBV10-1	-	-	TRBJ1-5	TGCGCCAGCAGTGAGCGGGTGGGCAGGACCTCTTCGGGGCCCCAGCATTTT	CASSERVGRTSSGPQHF
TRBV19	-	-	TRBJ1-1	TGTGCCAGTAGTGCAACGGTGAACACTGAAGCTTTCTTT	CASSATVNTEAFF
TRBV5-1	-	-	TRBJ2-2	TGCGCCAGCAGCTTGGGGACCCAGGGGAACACCGGGGAGCTGTTTTTT	CASSLGTQGNTGELFF
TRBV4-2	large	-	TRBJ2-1	TGTGCCAGCAGCCAGGAGCGTGCGAGTGAGGACAATGAGCAGTTCTTC	CASSQERASEDNEQFF
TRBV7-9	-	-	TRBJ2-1	TGTGCCAGCAGCTGGAATGACAATACCTACAATGAGCAGTTCTTC	CASSWNDNTYNEQFF
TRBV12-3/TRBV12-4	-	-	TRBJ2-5	TGTGCCAGCAGCCCCAAAGAGACCCAGTACTTC	CASSPKETQYF
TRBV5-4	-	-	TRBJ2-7	TGTGCCAGCAGCTTCGGTAAAGTCCCTACGTTAGAGCAGTACTTC	CASSFGKVPTLEQYF
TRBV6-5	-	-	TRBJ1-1	TGTGCCAGCAGTATTCGACAGAACACTGAAGCTTTCTTT	CASSIRQNTEAFF
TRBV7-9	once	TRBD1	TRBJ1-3	TGTGCCAGCAGCCTTAGGAACAGGGGGCGCCTGGACACCATATATTTT	CASSLRNRGRLDTIYF
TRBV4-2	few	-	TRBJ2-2	TGTGCCAGCAGCCAGGGACTGGTAAACACCGGGGAGCTGTTTTTT	CASSQGLVNTGELFF
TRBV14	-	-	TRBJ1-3	TGTGCCAGCAGCCCCGGGAGCGGACCTGGAAACACCATATATTTT	CASSPGSGPGNTIYF
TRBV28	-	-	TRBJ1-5	TGTGCCAGCAGCTCGATATATCAGCCCCAGCATTTT	CASSSIYQPQHF
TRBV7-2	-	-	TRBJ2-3	TGTGCCAGCAGCTTAGGACCAGTTGGGCCAGATACGCAGTATTTT	CASSLGPVGPDTQYF
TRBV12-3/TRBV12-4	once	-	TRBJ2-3	TGTGCCAGCAGTCTTAGCGCAGATACGCAGTATTTT	CASSLSADTQYF
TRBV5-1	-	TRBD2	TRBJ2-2	TGCGCCAGCAGCTTGGGGAGCGGGGGCACCGGGGAGCTGTTTTTT	CASSLGSGGTGELFF
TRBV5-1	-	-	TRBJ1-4	TGCGCCAGCAGCTTGGTCTCACAGGGTGGAGAAAAACTGTTTTTT	CASSLVSQGGEKLFF
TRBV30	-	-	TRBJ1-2	TGTGCCTGGGGGAGGGGGAACTATGGCTACACCTTC	CAWGRGNYGYTF
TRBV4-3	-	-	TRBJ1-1	TGCGCCAGCAGCCAAGAGACGGGGAAGGGTGAAGCTTTCTTT	CASSQETGKGEAFF
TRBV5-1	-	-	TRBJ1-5	TGCGCCAGCAGCTCCGGTCCCGGGGATCAGCCCCAGCATTTT	CASSSGPGDQPQHF